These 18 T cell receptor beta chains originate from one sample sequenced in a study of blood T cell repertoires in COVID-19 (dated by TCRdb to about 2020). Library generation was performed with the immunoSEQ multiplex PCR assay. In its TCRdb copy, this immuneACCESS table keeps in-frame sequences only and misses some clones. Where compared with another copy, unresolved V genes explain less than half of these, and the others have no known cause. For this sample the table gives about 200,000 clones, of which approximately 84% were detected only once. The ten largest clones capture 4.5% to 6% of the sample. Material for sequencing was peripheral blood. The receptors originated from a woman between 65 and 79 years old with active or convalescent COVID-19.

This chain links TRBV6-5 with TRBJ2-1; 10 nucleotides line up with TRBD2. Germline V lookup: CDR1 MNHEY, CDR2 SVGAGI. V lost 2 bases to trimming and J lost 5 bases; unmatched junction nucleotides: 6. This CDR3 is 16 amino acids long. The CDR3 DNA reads TGTGCCAGCAGTTACGGAACTGGACTAGCGGACAATGAGCAGTTCTTC. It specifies CASSYGTGLADNEQFF.

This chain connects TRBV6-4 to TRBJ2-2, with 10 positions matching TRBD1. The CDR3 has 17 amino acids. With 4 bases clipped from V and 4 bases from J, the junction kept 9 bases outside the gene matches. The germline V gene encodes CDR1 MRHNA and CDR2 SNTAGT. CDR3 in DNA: TGTGCCAGCAGTGTCCTATTCCGGGACAGGGGCACCGGGGAGCTGTTTTTT. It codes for CASSVLFRDRGTGELFF.

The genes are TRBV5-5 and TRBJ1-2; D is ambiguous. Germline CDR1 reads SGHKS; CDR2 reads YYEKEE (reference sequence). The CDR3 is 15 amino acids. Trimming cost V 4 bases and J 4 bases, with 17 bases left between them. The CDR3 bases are TGTGCCAGCAGCCCCGAGCCCCCAGGAGGCTATGGCTACACCTTC. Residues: CASSPEPPGGYGYTF.

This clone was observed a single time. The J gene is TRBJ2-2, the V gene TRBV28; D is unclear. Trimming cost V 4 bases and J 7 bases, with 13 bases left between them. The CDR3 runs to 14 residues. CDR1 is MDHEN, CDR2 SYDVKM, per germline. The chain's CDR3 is CASSSWLVHGELFF. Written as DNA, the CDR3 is TGTGCCAGCAGTTCTTGGCTCGTCCACGGGGAGCTGTTTTTT. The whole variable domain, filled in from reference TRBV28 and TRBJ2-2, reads DVKVTQSSRYLVKRTGEKVFLECVQDMDHENMFWYRQDPGLGLRLIYFSYDVKMKEKGDIPEGYSVSREKKERFSLILESASTNQTSMYLCASSSWLVHGELFFGEGSRLTVL.

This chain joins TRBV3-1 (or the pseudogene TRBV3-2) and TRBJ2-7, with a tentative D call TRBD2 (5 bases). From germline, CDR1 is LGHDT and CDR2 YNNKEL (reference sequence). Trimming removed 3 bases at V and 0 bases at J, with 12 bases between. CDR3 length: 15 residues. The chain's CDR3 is CASSQSGTSSYEQYF. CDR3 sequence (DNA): TGTGCCAGCAGCCAGTCAGGAACTAGCTCCTACGAGCAGTACTTC.

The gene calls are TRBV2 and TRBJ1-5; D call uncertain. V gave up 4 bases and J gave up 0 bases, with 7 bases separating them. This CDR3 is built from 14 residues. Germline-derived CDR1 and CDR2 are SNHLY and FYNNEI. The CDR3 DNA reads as TGTGCCAGCAGTGTCGACTTTAGCAATCAGCCCCAGCATTTT. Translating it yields CASSVDFSNQPQHF.

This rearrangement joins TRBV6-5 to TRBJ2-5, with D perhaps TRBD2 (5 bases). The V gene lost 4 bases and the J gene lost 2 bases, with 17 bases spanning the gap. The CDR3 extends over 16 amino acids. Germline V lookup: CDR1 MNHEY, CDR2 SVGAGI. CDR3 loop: CASSSPWGAEQETQYF. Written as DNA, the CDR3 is TGTGCCAGCAGTTCCCCGTGGGGAGCGGAACAAGAGACCCAGTACTTC.

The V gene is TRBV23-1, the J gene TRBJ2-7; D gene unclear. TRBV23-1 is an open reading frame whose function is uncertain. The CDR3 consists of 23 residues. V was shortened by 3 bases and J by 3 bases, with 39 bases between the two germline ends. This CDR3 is CASSHAVPRIAKWLGRLSYEQYF. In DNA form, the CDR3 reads TGCGCCAGCAGTCACGCCGTCCCCCGGATCGCCAAATGGTTGGGCCGGCTTAGCTACGAGCAGTACTTC.

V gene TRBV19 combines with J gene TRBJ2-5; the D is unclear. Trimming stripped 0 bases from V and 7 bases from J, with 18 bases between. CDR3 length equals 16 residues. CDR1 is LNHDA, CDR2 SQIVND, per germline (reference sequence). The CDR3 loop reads CASSIDPTRSAVTQYF. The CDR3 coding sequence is TGTGCCAGTAGTATAGACCCTACACGGTCCGCGGTGACCCAGTACTTC.

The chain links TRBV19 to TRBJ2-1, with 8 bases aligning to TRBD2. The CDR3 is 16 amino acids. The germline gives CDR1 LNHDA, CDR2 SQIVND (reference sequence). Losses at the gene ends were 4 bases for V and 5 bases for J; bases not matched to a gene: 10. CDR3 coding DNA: TGTGCCAGTAGTACCCCGGGTAGCGGGATCCACAATGAGCAGTTCTTC. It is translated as CASSTPGSGIHNEQFF.

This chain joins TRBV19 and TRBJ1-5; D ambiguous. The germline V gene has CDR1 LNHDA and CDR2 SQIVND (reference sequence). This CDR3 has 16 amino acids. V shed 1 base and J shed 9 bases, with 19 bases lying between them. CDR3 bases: TGTGCCAGTAGTATAGGCATTGGAGGGCGAGCGAGGCCCCAGCATTTT. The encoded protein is CASSIGIGGRARPQHF.

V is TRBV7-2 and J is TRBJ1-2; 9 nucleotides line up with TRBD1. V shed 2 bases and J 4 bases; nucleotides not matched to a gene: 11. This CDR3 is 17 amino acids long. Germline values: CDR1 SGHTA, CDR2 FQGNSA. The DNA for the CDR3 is TGTGCCAGCAGCTTATCCCGCGACAGGGGGAATCGCTATGGCTACACCTTC. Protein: CASSLSRDRGNRYGYTF.

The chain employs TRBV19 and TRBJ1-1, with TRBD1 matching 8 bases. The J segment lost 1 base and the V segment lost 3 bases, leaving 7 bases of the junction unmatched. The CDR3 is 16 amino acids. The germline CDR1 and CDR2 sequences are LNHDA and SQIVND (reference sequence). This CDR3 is CASSIWRQGTNTEAFF. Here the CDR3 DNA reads TGTGCCAGTAGTATCTGGCGACAGGGGACGAACACTGAAGCTTTCTTT.

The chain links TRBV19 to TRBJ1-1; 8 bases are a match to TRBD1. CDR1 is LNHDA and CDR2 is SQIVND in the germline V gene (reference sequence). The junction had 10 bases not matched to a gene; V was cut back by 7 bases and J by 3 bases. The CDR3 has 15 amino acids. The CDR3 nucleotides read TGTGCCAGTAAGAGGCAGGGGGCGGCGGACACTGAAGCTTTCTTT. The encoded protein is CASKRQGAADTEAFF.

The CDR3 protein is CASRGDRVGGYTF. In nucleotides, the CDR3 is TGTGCCAGTCGGGGGGACAGGGTAGGTGGCTACACCTTC. The chain combines TRBV28 with TRBJ1-2; TRBD1 agrees at 9 bases. In germline, CDR1 is MDHEN, CDR2 SYDVKM. Trimming cost V 9 bases and J 7 bases; bases outside gene matches: 9. This CDR3 contains 13 residues.

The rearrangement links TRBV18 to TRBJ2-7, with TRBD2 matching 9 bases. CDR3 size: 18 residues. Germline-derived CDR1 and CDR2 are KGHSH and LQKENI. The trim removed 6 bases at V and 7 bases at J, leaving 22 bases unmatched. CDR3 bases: TGTGCCAGCTCCCCCCGGACAGATATAGGGACTAGCCCTCTGGAGCAGTACTTC. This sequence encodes CASSPRTDIGTSPLEQYF.

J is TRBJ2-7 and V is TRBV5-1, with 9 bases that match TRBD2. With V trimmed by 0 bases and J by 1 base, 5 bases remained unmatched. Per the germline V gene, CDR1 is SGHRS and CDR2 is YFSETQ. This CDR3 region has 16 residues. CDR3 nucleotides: TGCGCCAGCAGCTTGGTCCTAGCGGGATTATCCTACGAGCAGTACTTC. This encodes CASSLVLAGLSYEQYF.

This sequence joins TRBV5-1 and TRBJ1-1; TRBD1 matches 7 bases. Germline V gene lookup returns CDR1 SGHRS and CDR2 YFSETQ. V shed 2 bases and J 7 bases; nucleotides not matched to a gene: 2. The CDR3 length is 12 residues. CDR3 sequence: CASSLQGIEAFF. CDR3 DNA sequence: TGCGCCAGCAGCTTACAGGGGATTGAAGCTTTCTTT.